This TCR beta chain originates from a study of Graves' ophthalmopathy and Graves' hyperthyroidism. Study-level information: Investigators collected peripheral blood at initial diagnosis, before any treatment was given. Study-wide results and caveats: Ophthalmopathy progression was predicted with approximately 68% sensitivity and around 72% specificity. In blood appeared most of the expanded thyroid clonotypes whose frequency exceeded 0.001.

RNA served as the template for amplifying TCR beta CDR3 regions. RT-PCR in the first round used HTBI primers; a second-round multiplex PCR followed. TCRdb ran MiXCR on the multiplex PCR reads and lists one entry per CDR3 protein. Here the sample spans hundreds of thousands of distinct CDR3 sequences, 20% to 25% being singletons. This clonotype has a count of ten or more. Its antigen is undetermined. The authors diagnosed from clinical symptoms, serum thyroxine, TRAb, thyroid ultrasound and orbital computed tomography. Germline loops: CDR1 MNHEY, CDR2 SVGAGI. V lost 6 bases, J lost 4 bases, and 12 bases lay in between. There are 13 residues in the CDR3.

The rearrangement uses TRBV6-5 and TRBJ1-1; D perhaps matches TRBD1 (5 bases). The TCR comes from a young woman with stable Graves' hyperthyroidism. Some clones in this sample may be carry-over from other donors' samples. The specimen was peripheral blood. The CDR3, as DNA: TGTGCCAGCAGCATCGAGGGGAGCACTGAAGCTTTCTTT. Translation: CASSIEGSTEAFF.